Below are 16 T cell receptor beta chains sequenced from a single sample in a study of control samples from healthy donors and cancer patients. Clones were sequenced by immunoSEQ multiplex PCR, and TCRdb holds only the in-frame ones, with some missing. This sample has around 75,000 clones, with approximately 92% found just once. Sample: blood. Receptor source: a woman aged 60 to 75 in good health.

The rearrangement joins TRBV7-9 to TRBJ2-5, with D possibly TRBD1 on 5 matching bases. Trimming took 7 bases from V and 5 from J, leaving 17 bases between them. This CDR3 has 14 residues. The germline V gene encodes CDR1 SEHNR and CDR2 FQNEAQ (reference sequence). The CDR3 nucleotides read TGTGCCAGCAACCTTAGGGGTGTTTGGGAGACCCAGTACTTC. Residues: CASNLRGVWETQYF.

The V call is TRBV9, the J call TRBJ2-3; D is unresolved. Germline V gene sequence: CDR1 SGDLS, CDR2 YYNGEE. The CDR3 runs 16 residues. The ends were cut back, 1 base at V and 4 bases at J, with 16 bases in the middle. The CDR3 nucleotides are TGTGCCAGCAGCGTATCCTGGGGTGGGGATGCAGATACGCAGTATTTT. This gives the protein CASSVSWGGDADTQYF. The entire variable domain, with the rest obtained from reference TRBV9 and TRBJ2-3, is as follows: DSGVTQTPKHLITATGQRVTLRCSPRSGDLSVYWYQQSLDQGLQFLIQYYNGEERAKGNILERFSAQQFPDLHSELNLSSLELGDSALYFCASSVSWGGDADTQYFGPGTRLTVL.

The V call is TRBV27, the J call TRBJ2-7, with 11 bases fitting TRBD1. The CDR3 runs 14 residues. The germline CDR1 and CDR2 sequences are MNHEY and SMNVEV (reference sequence). V lost 4 bases and J lost 2; bases outside the gene matches: 1. The CDR3 is CASSWTGGPYEQYF. CDR3 sequence (DNA): TGTGCCAGCAGTTGGACAGGGGGCCCCTACGAGCAGTACTTC.

The gene calls are TRBV4-2 and TRBJ1-2; no firm D call. CDR1 and CDR2 (germline): LGHNA, YNFKEQ. The CDR3 totals 15 residues. The ends were cut back, 1 base at V and 1 base at J, with 10 bases in the middle. Here the CDR3 reads CASSQVRADNYGYTF. The CDR3 DNA is TGTGCCAGCAGCCAAGTTCGTGCCGATAACTATGGCTACACCTTC.

The rearrangement joins TRBV6-6 to TRBJ2-2, with a possible D match to TRBD2 (6 bases). The CDR3 runs 16 residues. Trimming removed 8 bases from V and 3 bases from J, with 19 bases in between. The germline V gene has CDR1 MNHNY and CDR2 SVGAGI (reference sequence). The CDR3 region has the DNA TGTGCCAGCCAATCGGGGCGGGCGGGGTACACCGGGGAGCTGTTTTTT. Protein sequence: CASQSGRAGYTGELFF.

The rearrangement links TRBV19 to TRBJ1-2; D gene ambiguous. This CDR3 contains 13 residues. The V and J ends lost 3 bases and 8 bases respectively, with 13 bases between them. Germline V gene sequence: CDR1 LNHDA, CDR2 SQIVND (reference sequence). Here the CDR3 DNA reads TGTGCCAGTAGTATGGAAGCTCGGTTAGGCTACACCTTC. Translated, it gives CASSMEARLGYTF.

The chain couples TRBV4-1 to TRBJ1-2; D not resolved. V shed 3 bases and J shed 3 bases, with 17 bases lying between them. Germline values: CDR1 MGHRA, CDR2 YSYEKL. This CDR3 has 16 residues. The CDR3 region is CASSQPPETLHYGYTF. Written as DNA, the CDR3 is TGCGCCAGCAGCCAGCCCCCCGAGACCCTGCACTATGGCTACACCTTC.

This chain joins TRBV4-1 and TRBJ1-1; 7 nucleotides match TRBD1. Germline V gene data show CDR1 as MGHRA and CDR2 as YSYEKL. This CDR3 has 15 residues. Unmatched junction bases numbered 2, after V lost 1 base and J lost 0 bases. The CDR3 nucleotides read TGCGCCAGCAGCCAAGGTCAGGGGGTGAACACTGAAGCTTTCTTT. Encoded protein: CASSQGQGVNTEAFF.

This sequence joins TRBV7-9 and TRBJ2-7, with 8 bases matching TRBD1. The germline V gene has CDR1 SEHNR and CDR2 FQNEAQ (reference sequence). The trim removed 4 bases at V and 5 bases at J, leaving 7 bases unmatched. The CDR3 runs 14 residues. CDR3 nucleotide sequence: TGTGCCAGCAGCTCCCGACAGGGGATCGACGAGCAGTACTTC. This gives the protein CASSSRQGIDEQYF.

The chain recombines TRBV28 with TRBJ1-6, with D possibly being TRBD1 (6 bases). Germline V gene data show CDR1 as MDHEN and CDR2 as SYDVKM. With 6 bases removed from V and 4 bases from J, the gap between germline ends came to 19 bases. The length of the CDR3 is 17 residues. CDR3 in amino acids: CASRGLGGQGYNSPLHF. The CDR3 nucleotides read TGTGCCAGCAGGGGATTAGGGGGGCAGGGTTATAATTCACCCCTCCACTTT.

The chain is built from TRBV25-1 and TRBJ2-3; D may be TRBD2 (5 bases). The germline V and J ends were trimmed by 3 bases and 3 bases, with 10 bases remaining between them. Germline V gene lookup returns CDR1 MGHDK and CDR2 SYGVNS. This CDR3 comprises 14 residues. CDR3 residues: CASSDTRETDTQYF. CDR3 DNA sequence: TGTGCCAGCAGTGATACAAGGGAGACAGATACGCAGTATTTT.

The J gene is TRBJ1-4, the V gene TRBV5-1; TRBD1 matches 9 bases. This CDR3 spans 14 amino acids. Germline CDR1 SGHRS, CDR2 YFSETQ. V lost 4 bases and J lost 6; bases outside the gene matches: 4. The CDR3 sequence: CASSRTGAHEKLFF. DNA for the CDR3: TGCGCCAGCAGCCGGACAGGGGCTCATGAAAAACTGTTTTTT.

The CDR3 reads CASSLDRYQETQYF. CDR3 sequence (DNA): TGTGCCAGCAGCTTGGACAGGTACCAAGAGACCCAGTACTTC. The rearrangement uses TRBV5-6 and TRBJ2-5; perhaps TRBD1 as D (5 bases). CDR1 SGHDT and CDR2 YYEEEE come from the germline V gene. V was trimmed by 0 bases and J by 0 bases, leaving 6 bases between them. This CDR3 region has 14 residues.

The genes are TRBV7-2 and TRBJ2-7; 8 nucleotides agree with TRBD1. Germline loops: CDR1 SGHTA, CDR2 FQGNSA. CDR3 length: 15 amino acids. V shed 5 bases and J 6 bases; nucleotides not matched to a gene: 12. Written as DNA, the CDR3 is TGTGCCAGCAGCGTGGACAGGGCAGCACCAAGCGAGCAGTACTTC. Protein: CASSVDRAAPSEQYF.

The chain recombines TRBV7-9 with TRBJ2-3; TRBD1 is a possible D gene (6 bases). CDR3 length equals 18 residues. Looked up from germline, CDR1 is SEHNR and CDR2 is FQNEAQ (reference sequence). V shed 5 bases and J shed 5 bases, with 26 bases lying between them. The CDR3 nucleotides read TGTGCCAGCAGCCAACACCCAGGAAGAGGGACATTATTAGATACGCAGTATTTT. Its translation is CASSQHPGRGTLLDTQYF.

This clone showed up just once. The chain is built from TRBV5-4 and TRBJ1-2; D perhaps matches TRBD1 (6 bases). From germline, CDR1 is SGHNT and CDR2 YYREEE (reference sequence). Trimming left V 1 base short and J 1 base short, with 8 bases between. This CDR3 is 14 amino acids long. The CDR3 sequence is CASSLQGNNYGYTF. The CDR3 DNA is TGTGCCAGCAGCTTGCAGGGGAATAACTATGGCTACACCTTC.